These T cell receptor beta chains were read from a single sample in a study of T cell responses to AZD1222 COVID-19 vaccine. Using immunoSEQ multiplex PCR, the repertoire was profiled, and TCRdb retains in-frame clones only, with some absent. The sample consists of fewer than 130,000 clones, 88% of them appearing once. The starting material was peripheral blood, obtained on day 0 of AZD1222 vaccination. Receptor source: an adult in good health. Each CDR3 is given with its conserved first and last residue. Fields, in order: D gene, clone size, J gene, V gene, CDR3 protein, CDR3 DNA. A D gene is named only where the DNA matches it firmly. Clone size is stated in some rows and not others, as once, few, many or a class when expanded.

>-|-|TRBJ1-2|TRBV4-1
CASSQDLAGNYGYTF
TGCGCCAGCAGCCAAGATTTAGCGGGAAACTATGGCTACACCTTC
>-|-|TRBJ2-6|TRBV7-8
CASSFGFGGSSGANVLTF
TGTGCCAGCAGCTTCGGCTTCGGGGGTTCCTCTGGGGCCAACGTCCTGACTTTC
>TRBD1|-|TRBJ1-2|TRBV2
CASSVQGAGGYTF
TGTGCCAGCAGTGTTCAGGGGGCTGGTGGCTACACCTTC
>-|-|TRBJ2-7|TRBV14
CASSHPLAGNYEQYF
TGTGCCAGCAGCCACCCTCTGGCGGGGAACTACGAGCAGTACTTC
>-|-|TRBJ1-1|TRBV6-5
CASRLDMEAFF
TGTGCCAGCAGGTTGGATATGGAAGCTTTCTTT
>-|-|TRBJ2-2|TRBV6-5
CASSPTDRGTGELFF
TGTGCCAGCAGCCCGACAGACCGGGGCACCGGGGAGCTGTTTTTT
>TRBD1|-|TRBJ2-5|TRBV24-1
CATSDPGTGKETQYF
TGTGCCACCAGTGATCCTGGGACAGGGAAAGAGACCCAGTACTTC
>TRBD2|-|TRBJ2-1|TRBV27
CASSFGTSWIKQFF
TGTGCCAGCAGTTTTGGGACTAGCTGGATCAAGCAGTTCTTC
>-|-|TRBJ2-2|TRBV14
CASSQVGRSGRTGELFF
TGTGCCAGCAGCCAAGTTGGTCGTAGCGGACGCACCGGGGAGCTGTTTTTT
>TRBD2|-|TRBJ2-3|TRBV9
CASSARGTSKLTDTQYF
TGTGCCAGCAGCGCTCGAGGGACTAGCAAACTTACCGATACGCAGTATTTT
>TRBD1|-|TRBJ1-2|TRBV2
CASSTARDRGEGGYGYTF
TGTGCCAGCAGCACTGCCCGGGACAGGGGAGAGGGGGGCTATGGCTACACCTTC
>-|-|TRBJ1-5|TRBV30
CAWRRTGQGINQPQHF
TGTGCCTGGAGGAGGACCGGGCAGGGGATTAATCAGCCCCAGCATTTT
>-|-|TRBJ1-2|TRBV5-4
CASSLGGTNYGYTF
TGTGCCAGCAGCTTAGGCGGTACCAACTATGGCTACACCTTC
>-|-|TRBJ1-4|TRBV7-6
CASSLGLPGAEKLFF
TGTGCCAGCAGCTTAGGGTTACCGGGAGCCGAAAAACTGTTTTTT
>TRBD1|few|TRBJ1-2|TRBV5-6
CASSLIQGSYGYTF
TGTGCCAGCAGCTTGATACAGGGGAGCTATGGCTACACCTTC
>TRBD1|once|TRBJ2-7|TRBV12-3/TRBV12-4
CASRQGDVYEQYF
TGTGCCTCGAGACAGGGAGATGTATACGAGCAGTACTTC
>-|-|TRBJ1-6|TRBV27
CASSPQGRIGNSPLHF
TGTGCCAGCAGTCCGCAGGGGCGGATTGGTAATTCACCCCTCCACTTT
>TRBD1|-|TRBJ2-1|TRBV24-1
CATSDLTAGGRDEQFF
TGTGCCACCAGTGATTTGACGGCAGGGGGACGGGATGAGCAGTTCTTC
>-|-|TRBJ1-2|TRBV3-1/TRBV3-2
CASSQGGLYGYTF
TGTGCCAGCAGCCAAGGCGGGCTCTATGGCTACACCTTC
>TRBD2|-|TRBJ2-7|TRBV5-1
CASSLESSGGYYEQYF
TGCGCCAGCAGCTTGGAGTCTAGCGGGGGATACTACGAGCAGTACTTC
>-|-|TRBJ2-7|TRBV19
CASSISFSDPYEQYF
TGTGCCAGTAGTATATCCTTTAGCGATCCCTACGAGCAGTACTTC
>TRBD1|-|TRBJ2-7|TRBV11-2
CASSTGTGEIYEQYF
TGTGCCAGCAGCACCGGGACAGGGGAAATTTACGAGCAGTACTTC
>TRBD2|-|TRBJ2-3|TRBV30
CAWRQRGGTDTQYF
TGTGCCTGGAGGCAGCGGGGGGGCACAGATACGCAGTATTTT
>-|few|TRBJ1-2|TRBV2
CASGQNGYTF
TGTGCCAGCGGACAAAATGGCTACACCTTC
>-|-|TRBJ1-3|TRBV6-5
CASQRGSGNTIYF
TGTGCCAGCCAGAGGGGCTCTGGAAACACCATATATTTT
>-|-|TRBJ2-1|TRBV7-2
CASSLAWGYSYNEQFF
TGTGCCAGCAGCTTAGCGTGGGGGTACTCCTACAATGAGCAGTTCTTC
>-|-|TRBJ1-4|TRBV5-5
CASSLPGSLEAEKLFF
TGTGCCAGCAGCTTACCCGGGTCTCTGGAAGCCGAAAAACTGTTTTTT
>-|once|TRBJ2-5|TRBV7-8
CASSFGEGIQETQYF
TGTGCCAGCAGCTTCGGAGAAGGGATTCAAGAGACCCAGTACTTC
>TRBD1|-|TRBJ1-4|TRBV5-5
CASRSNFSGQTNEKLFF
TGTGCCAGCAGGTCAAATTTCTCGGGACAGACGAATGAAAAACTGTTTTTT
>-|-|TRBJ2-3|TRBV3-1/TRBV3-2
CASSQVSSTDTQYF
TGTGCCAGCAGCCAAGTCAGTAGCACAGATACGCAGTATTTT
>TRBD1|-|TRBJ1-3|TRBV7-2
CASSLEGRGLGNTIYF
TGTGCCAGCAGCTTAGAGGGCAGGGGGCTAGGAAACACCATATATTTT
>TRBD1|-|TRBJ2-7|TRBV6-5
CASSRTGFGYEQYF
TGTGCCAGCAGCCGGACAGGGTTTGGTTACGAGCAGTACTTC
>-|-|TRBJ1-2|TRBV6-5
CASSYSGDPNYGYTF
TGTGCCAGCAGTTACTCGGGGGACCCTAACTATGGCTACACCTTC
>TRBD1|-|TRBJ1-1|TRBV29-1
CSVHRGKNTEAFF
TGCAGCGTCCACAGGGGGAAGAACACTGAAGCTTTCTTT
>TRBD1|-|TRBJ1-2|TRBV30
CAWGITGGPSYGYTF
TGTGCCTGGGGTATAACAGGGGGCCCAAGCTATGGCTACACCTTC
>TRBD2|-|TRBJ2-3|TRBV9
CASSKGTSGETDTQYF
TGTGCCAGCAGCAAGGGGACTAGCGGGGAGACAGATACGCAGTATTTT
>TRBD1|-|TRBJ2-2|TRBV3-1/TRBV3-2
CASSQSGTGRTGELFF
TGTGCCAGCAGCCAGAGCGGGACAGGGAGGACCGGGGAGCTGTTTTTT
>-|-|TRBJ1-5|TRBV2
CASSEADSSQHF
TGTGCCAGCAGTGAAGCGGACAGTTCCCAGCATTTT
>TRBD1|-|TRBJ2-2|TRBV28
CASGALKGAAGELFF
TGTGCCAGCGGTGCCCTCAAGGGGGCGGCCGGGGAGCTGTTTTTT
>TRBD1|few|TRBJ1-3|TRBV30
CAWSIGGDRAYPGNTIYF
TGTGCCTGGAGCATAGGAGGGGACAGGGCGTATCCCGGAAACACCATATATTTT
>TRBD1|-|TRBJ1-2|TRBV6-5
CASSYRGQGSYGYTF
TGTGCCAGCAGTTACAGGGGACAGGGGTCTTATGGCTACACCTTC
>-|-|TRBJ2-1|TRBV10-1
CASSDHPGTVNNEQFF
TGCGCCAGCAGTGACCACCCCGGGACGGTTAACAATGAGCAGTTCTTC
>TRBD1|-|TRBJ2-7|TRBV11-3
CASSLGQGGTYEQYF
TGTGCCAGCAGCTTGGGACAGGGTGGTACCTACGAGCAGTACTTC
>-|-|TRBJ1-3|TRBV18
CASSSVQGRSGNTIYF
TGTGCCAGCTCGTCGGTCCAGGGTCGGTCAGGAAACACCATATATTTT
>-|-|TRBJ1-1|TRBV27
CASSLEGYNTEAFF
TGTGCCAGCAGTTTAGAGGGATATAACACTGAAGCTTTCTTT
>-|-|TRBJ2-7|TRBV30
CAWSQGGPYEQYF
TGTGCCTGGAGTCAAGGGGGACCCTACGAGCAGTACTTC